Below, 5 T cell receptor beta chains from the same sample are listed, as sequenced in a study of blood T cell repertoires in COVID-19. Sequencing was performed with immunoSEQ multiplex PCR; in TCRdb, only in-frame clones are kept and a portion is missing. Seen here are roughly 29,000 clones, nearly 90% observed once, and the top ten hold about a tenth. The sample comprised peripheral blood. Receptors originate from a human donor in a cohort sampled during active COVID-19.

This clone is a singleton in its sample. This sequence joins TRBV2 and TRBJ2-7, with D tentatively TRBD1 (6 bases). This CDR3 has 12 amino acids. The germline V gene has CDR1 SNHLY and CDR2 FYNNEI. The V end lost 7 bases, the J end lost 0 bases, and 7 bases lay between the germline ends. The CDR3 sequence: CASKGVSYEQYF. The CDR3 bases are TGTGCCAGCAAGGGGGTCTCCTACGAGCAGTACTTC. Using reference TRBV2 and TRBJ2-7 for the parts outside the CDR3, the full variable domain is EPEVTQTPSHQVTQMGQEVILRCVPISNHLYFYWYRQILGQKVEFLVSFYNNEISEKSEIFDDQFSVERPDGSNFTLKIRSTKLEDSAMYFCASKGVSYEQYFGPGTRLTVT.

The gene calls are TRBV5-1 and TRBJ1-1, with D unresolved. Germline V lookup: CDR1 SGHRS, CDR2 YFSETQ. The CDR3 has 15 amino acids. With 6 bases removed from V and 1 base from J, the gap between germline ends came to 16 bases. The CDR3 sequence: CASTPRQTRNTEAFF. CDR3 nucleotide sequence: TGCGCCAGCACCCCGCGGCAGACCAGGAACACTGAAGCTTTCTTT.

The V call is TRBV7-9, the J call TRBJ2-3; the match to TRBD1 covers 7 bases. The junction had 15 bases not matched to a gene; V was cut back by 4 bases and J by 2 bases. CDR1 SEHNR and CDR2 FQNEAQ come from the germline V gene (reference sequence). The CDR3 loop spans 18 amino acids. This CDR3 reads CASSSRTGKTTSTDTQYF. The DNA of the CDR3 is TGTGCCAGCAGCTCCCGGACAGGAAAGACTACCTCCACAGATACGCAGTATTTT.

The CDR3 sequence: CASRIDRDNSPLHF. The CDR3 nucleotides read TGTGCCAGCAGAATAGACAGGGACAATTCACCCCTCCACTTT. This chain joins TRBV5-4 and TRBJ1-6, with TRBD1 identical over 7 bases. V lost 5 bases and J lost 7; bases outside the gene matches: 6. This CDR3 is built from 14 residues. Per germline, CDR1 SGHNT and CDR2 YYREEE (reference sequence).

A note on this clone: Other DNA sequences of this sample code for an identical CDR3. V is TRBV4-1 and J is TRBJ2-2, with 7 positions matching TRBD2. Trimming removed 1 base from V and 4 bases from J; junction bases left unmatched: 12. CDR3 length: 18 residues. The germline gives CDR1 MGHRA, CDR2 YSYEKL. CDR3 protein: CASSQGGLAGVGTGELFF. CDR3 DNA: TGCGCCAGCAGCCAAGGAGGTCTGGCGGGAGTGGGCACCGGGGAGCTGTTTTTT.